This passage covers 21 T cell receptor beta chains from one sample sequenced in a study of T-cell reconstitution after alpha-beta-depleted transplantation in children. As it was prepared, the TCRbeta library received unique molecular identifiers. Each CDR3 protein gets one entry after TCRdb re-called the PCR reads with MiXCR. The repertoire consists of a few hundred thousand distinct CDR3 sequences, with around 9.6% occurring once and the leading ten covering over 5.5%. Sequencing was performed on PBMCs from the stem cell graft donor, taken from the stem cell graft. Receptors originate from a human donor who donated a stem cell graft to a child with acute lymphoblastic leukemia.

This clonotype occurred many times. Here the CDR3 DNA reads TGTGCCAGCAGTTTGCGACAGGGCGATGAGCAGTTCTTC. It codes for CASSLRQGDEQFF. V is TRBV12-3 or TRBV12-4 and J is TRBJ2-1, with 7 bases aligning to TRBD1. V gave up 3 bases and J gave up 8 bases; unmatched junction bases: 4. The CDR3 has 13 residues.

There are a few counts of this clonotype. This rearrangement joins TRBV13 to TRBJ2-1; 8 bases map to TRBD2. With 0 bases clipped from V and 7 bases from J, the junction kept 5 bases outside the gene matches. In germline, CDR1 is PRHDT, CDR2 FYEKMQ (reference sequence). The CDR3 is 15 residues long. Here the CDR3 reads CASSLGRGGLNEQFF. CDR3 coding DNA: TGTGCCAGCAGCTTAGGTCGGGGGGGCCTAAATGAGCAGTTCTTC.

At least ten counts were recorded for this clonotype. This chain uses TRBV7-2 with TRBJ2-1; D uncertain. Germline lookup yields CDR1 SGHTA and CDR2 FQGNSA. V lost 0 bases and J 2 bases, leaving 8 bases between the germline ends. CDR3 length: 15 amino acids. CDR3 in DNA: TGTGCCAGCAGCTTAGCGTATGGGGCCTACAATGAGCAGTTCTTC. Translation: CASSLAYGAYNEQFF.

The CDR3 bases are TGCAGCGAGACTAGCGGGGGGTCTCTGGAGACCCAGTACTTC. Translating gives CSETSGGSLETQYF. This chain connects TRBV29-1 to TRBJ2-5, with 13 bases fitting TRBD2. V gave up 7 bases and J gave up 5 bases; unmatched junction bases: 7. The CDR3 is 14 amino acids. Germline lookup yields CDR1 SQVTM and CDR2 ANQGSEA.

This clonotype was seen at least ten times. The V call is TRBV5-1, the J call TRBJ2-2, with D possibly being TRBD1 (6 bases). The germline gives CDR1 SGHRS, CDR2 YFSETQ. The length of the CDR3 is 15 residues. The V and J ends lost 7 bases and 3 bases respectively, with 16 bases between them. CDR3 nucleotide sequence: TGCGCCAGCCAAGCTGAGTGGGGGCACACCGGGGAGCTGTTTTTT. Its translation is CASQAEWGHTGELFF.

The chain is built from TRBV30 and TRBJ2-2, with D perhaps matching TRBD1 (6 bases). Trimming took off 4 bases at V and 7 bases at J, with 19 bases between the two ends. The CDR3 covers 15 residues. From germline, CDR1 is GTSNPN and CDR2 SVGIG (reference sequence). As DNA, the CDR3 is TGTGCCTGGAAGGTCTGGGGGCCGGCGGGCGGGGAGCTGTTTTTT. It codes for CAWKVWGPAGGELFF.

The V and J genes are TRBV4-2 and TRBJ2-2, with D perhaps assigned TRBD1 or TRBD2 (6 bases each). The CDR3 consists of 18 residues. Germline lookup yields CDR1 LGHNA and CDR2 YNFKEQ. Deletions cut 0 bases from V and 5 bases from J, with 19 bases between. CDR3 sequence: CASSQEAGQPSVTGELFF. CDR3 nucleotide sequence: TGTGCCAGCAGCCAAGAGGCGGGACAACCAAGCGTAACCGGGGAGCTGTTTTTT.

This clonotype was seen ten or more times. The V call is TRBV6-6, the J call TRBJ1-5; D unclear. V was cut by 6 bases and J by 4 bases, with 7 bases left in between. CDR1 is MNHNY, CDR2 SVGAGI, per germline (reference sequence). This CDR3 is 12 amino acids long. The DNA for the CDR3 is TGTGCCAGCAGCCCGGATAATCAGCCCCAGCATTTT. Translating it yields CASSPDNQPQHF.

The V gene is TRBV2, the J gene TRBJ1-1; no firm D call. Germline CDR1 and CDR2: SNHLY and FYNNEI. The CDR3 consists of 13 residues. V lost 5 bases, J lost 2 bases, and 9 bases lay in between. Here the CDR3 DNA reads TGTGCCAGCAGTATGCAGGTAAACACTGAAGCTTTCTTT. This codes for CASSMQVNTEAFF.

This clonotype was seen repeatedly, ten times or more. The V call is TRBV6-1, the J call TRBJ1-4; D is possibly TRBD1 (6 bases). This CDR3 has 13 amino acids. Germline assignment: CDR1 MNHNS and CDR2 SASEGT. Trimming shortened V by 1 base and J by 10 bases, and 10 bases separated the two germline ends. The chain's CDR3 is CASSEDRVGKLFF. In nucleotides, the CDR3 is TGTGCCAGCAGTGAAGACAGGGTCGGAAAACTGTTTTTT.

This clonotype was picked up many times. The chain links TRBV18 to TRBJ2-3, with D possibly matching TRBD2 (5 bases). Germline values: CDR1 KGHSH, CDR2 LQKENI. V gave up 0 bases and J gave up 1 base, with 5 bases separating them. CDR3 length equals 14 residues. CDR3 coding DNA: TGTGCCAGCTCACCACCGCGGGGCACAGATACGCAGTATTTT. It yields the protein CASSPPRGTDTQYF. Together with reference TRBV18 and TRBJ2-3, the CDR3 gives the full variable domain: NAGVMQNPRHLVRRRGQEARLRCSPMKGHSHVYWYRQLPEEGLKFMVYLQKENIIDESGMPKERFSAEFPKEGPSILRIQQVVRGDSAAYFCASSPPRGTDTQYFGPGTRLTVL.

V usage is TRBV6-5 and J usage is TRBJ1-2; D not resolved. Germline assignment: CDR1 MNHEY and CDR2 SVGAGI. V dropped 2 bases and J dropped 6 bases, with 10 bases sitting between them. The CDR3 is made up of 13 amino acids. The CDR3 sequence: CASSYTGNDGYTF. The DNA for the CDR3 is TGTGCCAGCAGTTACACGGGAAATGATGGCTACACCTTC.

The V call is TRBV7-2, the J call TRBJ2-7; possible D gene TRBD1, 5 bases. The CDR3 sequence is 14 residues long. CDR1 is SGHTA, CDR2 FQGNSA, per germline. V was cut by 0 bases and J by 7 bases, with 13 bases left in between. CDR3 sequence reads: CASSLAFRVEEQYF. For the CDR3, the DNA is TGTGCCAGCAGCTTAGCTTTCAGGGTAGAAGAGCAGTACTTC.

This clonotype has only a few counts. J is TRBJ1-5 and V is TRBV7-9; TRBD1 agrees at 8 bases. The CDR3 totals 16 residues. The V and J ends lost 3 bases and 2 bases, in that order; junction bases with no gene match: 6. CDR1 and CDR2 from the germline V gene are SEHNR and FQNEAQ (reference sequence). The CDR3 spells CASSFQGADGNQPQHF. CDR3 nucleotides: TGTGCCAGCAGCTTTCAGGGGGCAGACGGCAATCAGCCCCAGCATTTT.

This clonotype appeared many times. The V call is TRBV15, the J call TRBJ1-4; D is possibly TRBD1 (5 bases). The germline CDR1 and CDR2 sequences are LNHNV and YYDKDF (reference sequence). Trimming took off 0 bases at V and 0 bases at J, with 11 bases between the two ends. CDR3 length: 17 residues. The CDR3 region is CATSRDKARATNEKLFF. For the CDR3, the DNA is TGTGCCACCAGCAGAGATAAGGCCAGGGCAACTAATGAAAAACTGTTTTTT.

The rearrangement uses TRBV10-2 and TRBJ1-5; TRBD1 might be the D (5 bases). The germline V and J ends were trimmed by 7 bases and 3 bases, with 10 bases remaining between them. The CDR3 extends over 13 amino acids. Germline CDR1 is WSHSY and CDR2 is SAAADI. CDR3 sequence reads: CASNQGNNQPQHF. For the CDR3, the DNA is TGCGCCAGCAACCAGGGCAACAATCAGCCCCAGCATTTT.

The CDR3 DNA is TGTGCCAGTAGTCCTGGGGGAGGTACTCAGCCCCAGCATTTT. Protein sequence: CASSPGGGTQPQHF. V gene TRBV19 combines with J gene TRBJ1-5, with D possibly TRBD1 on 5 matching bases. The germline V gene encodes CDR1 LNHDA and CDR2 SQIVND (reference sequence). This CDR3 has 14 amino acids. V lost 5 bases, J lost 6 bases, and 14 bases lay in between.

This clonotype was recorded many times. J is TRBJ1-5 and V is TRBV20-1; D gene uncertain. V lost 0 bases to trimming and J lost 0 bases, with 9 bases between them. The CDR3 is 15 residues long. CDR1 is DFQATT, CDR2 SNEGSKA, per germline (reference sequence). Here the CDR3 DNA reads TGCAGTGCTAGAGATCGACTCCATAGCAATCAGCCCCAGCATTTT. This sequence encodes CSARDRLHSNQPQHF.

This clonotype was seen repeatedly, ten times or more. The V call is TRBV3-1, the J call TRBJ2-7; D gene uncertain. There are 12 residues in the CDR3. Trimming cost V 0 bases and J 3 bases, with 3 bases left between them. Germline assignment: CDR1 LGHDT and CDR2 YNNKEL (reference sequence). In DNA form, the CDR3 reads TGTGCCAGCAGCCAAGATCTCTACGAGCAGTACTTC. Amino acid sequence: CASSQDLYEQYF.

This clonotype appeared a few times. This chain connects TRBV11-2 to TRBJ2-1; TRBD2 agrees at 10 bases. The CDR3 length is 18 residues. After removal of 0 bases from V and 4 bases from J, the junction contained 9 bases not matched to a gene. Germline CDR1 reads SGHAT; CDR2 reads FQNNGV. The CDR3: CASSLDRLAGAPYNEQFF. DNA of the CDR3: TGTGCCAGCAGCTTAGATCGGCTAGCGGGGGCCCCATACAATGAGCAGTTCTTC. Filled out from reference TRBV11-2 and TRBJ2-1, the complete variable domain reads EAGVAQSPRYKIIEKRQSVAFWCNPISGHATLYWYQQILGQGPKLLIQFQNNGVVDDSQLPKDRFSAERLKGVDSTLKIQPAKLEDSAVYLCASSLDRLAGAPYNEQFFGPGTRLTVL.

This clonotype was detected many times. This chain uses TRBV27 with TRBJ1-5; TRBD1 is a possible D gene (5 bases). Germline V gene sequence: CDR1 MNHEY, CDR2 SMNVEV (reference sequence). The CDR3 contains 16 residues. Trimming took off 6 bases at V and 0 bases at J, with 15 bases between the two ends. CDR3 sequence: CASSPFRDYSNQPQHF. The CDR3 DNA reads TGTGCCAGCAGCCCATTCCGGGACTATAGCAATCAGCCCCAGCATTTT.